One and the same sample provided the 17 T cell receptor beta chains below, sequenced in a study of blood T cell repertoires in COVID-19. Only in-frame clones appear in the TCRdb table, and some are missing; sequencing was by immunoSEQ multiplex PCR. The sample lists about 300,000 clones, 75% to 90% seen once, with roughly 5.2% in the top ten. The sample comprised PBMCs or T cells enriched from blood (not recorded which). The source is a man aged 55-75 years who had recovered from COVID-19.

This sequence joins TRBV28 and TRBJ2-2, with 10 bases fitting TRBD2. The CDR3 is 15 amino acids. V trimming: 7 bases; J trimming: 3 bases; junction bases outside the gene matches: 5. The germline gives CDR1 MDHEN, CDR2 SYDVKM. The CDR3 protein is CASTLSGRYTGELFF. In nucleotides, the CDR3 is TGTGCCAGCACCCTTAGCGGGAGGTACACCGGGGAGCTGTTTTTT.

The chain uses TRBV28 and TRBJ1-5; the D gene is possibly TRBD1 (5 bases). This CDR3 spans 14 amino acids. Germline lookup yields CDR1 MDHEN and CDR2 SYDVKM. V shed 1 base and J shed 4 bases, with 8 bases lying between them. The CDR3 loop reads CASSLSGGNQPQHF. Written as DNA, the CDR3 is TGTGCCAGCAGTTTATCCGGGGGGAATCAGCCCCAGCATTTT.

The chain has TRBV4-2 and TRBJ2-3, with 8 nucleotides matching TRBD1. Germline V gene data show CDR1 as LGHNA and CDR2 as YNFKEQ. The CDR3 runs to 15 residues. Trimming cost V 0 bases and J 2 bases; bases outside gene matches: 1. DNA for the CDR3: TGTGCCAGCAGCCAAGAGACAGGGGTCACAGATACGCAGTATTTT. Protein sequence: CASSQETGVTDTQYF.

The chain's CDR3 is CASRSDRAGNQPQHF. The CDR3 nucleotides are TGTGCCAGCAGATCTGACAGGGCCGGTAATCAGCCCCAGCATTTT. The V gene is TRBV7-2, the J gene TRBJ1-5, with 7 bases that match TRBD1. The CDR3 is 15 residues long. The germline V gene encodes CDR1 SGHTA and CDR2 FQGNSA. Trimming took 6 bases from V and 4 from J; bases not matched to a gene: 9.

Concerning this clone: This CDR3 is also generated by other DNA sequences in the sample. The chain carries TRBV5-1 and TRBJ2-7; the match to TRBD2 covers 11 bases. The CDR3 runs 15 residues. CDR1 is SGHRS, CDR2 YFSETQ, per germline. J gave up 4 bases and V 0 bases, and 3 bases lay outside the gene matches. CDR3 sequence (DNA): TGCGCCAGCAGCTTGGGACTAGCGGGAAGTTACGAGCAGTACTTC. It encodes CASSLGLAGSYEQYF. The whole variable domain, remainder taken from reference TRBV5-1 and TRBJ2-7, is KAGVTQTPRYLIKTRGQQVTLSCSPISGHRSVSWYQQTPGQGLQFLFEYFSETQRNKGNFPGRFSGRQFSNSRSEMNVSTLELGDSALYLCASSLGLAGSYEQYFGPGTRLTVT.

This clone has more than one count but fewer than ten. This chain links TRBV6-5 with TRBJ2-7; D is perhaps TRBD2 (6 bases). The CDR3 contains 11 residues. V shed 11 bases and J shed 3 bases, with 11 bases lying between them. CDR1 is MNHEY, CDR2 SVGAGI, per germline. Here the CDR3 DNA reads TGTGCCTCCTCCGGGGGCTACGAGCAGTACTTC. Protein product: CASSGGYEQYF.

The V call is TRBV2, the J call TRBJ1-5; D call uncertain. There are 13 residues in the CDR3. CDR1 is SNHLY and CDR2 is FYNNEI in the germline V gene. V lost 7 bases, J lost 5 bases, and 12 bases lay in between. CDR3 protein: CASTREEYQPQHF. The CDR3 DNA is TGTGCCAGCACTCGGGAGGAATATCAGCCCCAGCATTTT.

The J gene is TRBJ2-3, the V gene TRBV5-1, with D tentatively TRBD1 (6 bases). The length of the CDR3 is 14 residues. Germline V lookup: CDR1 SGHRS, CDR2 YFSETQ. The germline V and J ends were trimmed by 4 bases and 1 base, with 10 bases remaining between them. The CDR3 spells CASSLKGGTDTQYF. Written as DNA, the CDR3 is TGCGCCAGCAGCCTTAAGGGGGGCACAGATACGCAGTATTTT.

The chain recombines TRBV7-2 with TRBJ1-1; D is undetermined. The CDR3 extends over 13 amino acids. CDR1 SGHTA and CDR2 FQGNSA come from the germline V gene. Trimming took off 4 bases at V and 4 bases at J, with 10 bases between the two ends. In DNA, the CDR3 is TGTGCCAGCAGCTCGAGGGTTGGCACTGAAGCTTTCTTT. The encoded protein is CASSSRVGTEAFF.

This chain connects TRBV10-3 to TRBJ2-2; 8 bases are a match to TRBD1. V lost 6 bases to trimming and J lost 1 base; unmatched junction nucleotides: 7. Germline values: CDR1 ENHRY, CDR2 SYGVKD. This CDR3 region has 16 residues. CDR3 in amino acids: CAISLDRAGNTGELFF. The CDR3 coding sequence is TGTGCCATCAGCTTGGACAGGGCGGGGAACACCGGGGAGCTGTTTTTT.

The chain is built from TRBV28 and TRBJ1-2, with D possibly TRBD1 on 6 matching bases. Germline V CDR1 and CDR2: MDHEN, SYDVKM. CDR3 length equals 15 residues. Between the trimmed V and J ends, which lost 3 bases and 4 bases, there was a span of 15 bases. The CDR3 reads CASSFFDRRIYGYTF. In DNA form, the CDR3 reads TGTGCCAGCAGTTTTTTTGACAGGCGAATCTATGGCTACACCTTC.

The chain joins TRBV18 to TRBJ1-1; D possibly corresponds to TRBD1 (5 bases). Per the germline V gene, CDR1 is KGHSH and CDR2 is LQKENI. Between the trimmed V and J ends, which lost 6 bases and 4 bases, there was a span of 9 bases. The CDR3 consists of 12 residues. CDR3 DNA sequence: TGTGCCAGCTCCGCTCAGGGCACTGAAGCTTTCTTT. It is translated as CASSAQGTEAFF.

J is TRBJ2-2 and V is TRBV2; the D is unclear. V lost 0 bases and J 5 bases, leaving 10 bases between the germline ends. This CDR3 comprises 15 residues. Germline CDR1 reads SNHLY; CDR2 reads FYNNEI. This CDR3 is CASSEALRFTGELFF. The CDR3, as DNA: TGTGCCAGCAGTGAAGCGCTTCGGTTTACCGGGGAGCTGTTTTTT.

The chain employs TRBV6-5 and TRBJ1-2, with TRBD1 matching 10 bases. V gave up 6 bases and J gave up 8 bases; unmatched junction bases: 9. Germline CDR1 and CDR2: MNHEY and SVGAGI. CDR3 length: 14 amino acids. DNA of the CDR3: TGTGCCAGCAGAGCCTCGGGACAGGGGCTGGGCTACACCTTC. Translation gives CASRASGQGLGYTF.

In regard to this clone: The same CDR3 arises from other DNA sequences in this sample as well. The genes are TRBV28 and TRBJ2-3; no reliable D call. This CDR3 spans 14 amino acids. CDR1 and CDR2 (germline): MDHEN, SYDVKM. Trimming stripped 3 bases from V and 0 bases from J, with 7 bases between. CDR3 protein: CASSLSRSTDTQYF. The CDR3 nucleotides read TGTGCCAGCAGTTTGTCTAGGAGCACAGATACGCAGTATTTT.

This chain joins TRBV5-1 and TRBJ2-5; 10 bases align to TRBD1. This CDR3 has 18 amino acids. Germline trimming cut 0 bases from V and 1 base from J; bases unmatched to any gene: 9. CDR1 and CDR2 (germline): SGHRS, YFSETQ. CDR3 in DNA: TGCGCCAGCAGCTTGGGACCCTTTGGGACAGGGGTCCAAGAGACCCAGTACTTC. This gives the protein CASSLGPFGTGVQETQYF.

The V gene is TRBV6-4, the J gene TRBJ1-5; a possible D gene is TRBD1 (5 bases). The CDR3 spans 15 residues. V lost 2 bases, J lost 0 bases, and 8 bases lay in between. Germline CDR1 and CDR2: MRHNA and SNTAGT. The CDR3 coding sequence is TGTGCCAGCAGTGACAGGGGCTATAGCAATCAGCCCCAGCATTTT. The encoded protein is CASSDRGYSNQPQHF.